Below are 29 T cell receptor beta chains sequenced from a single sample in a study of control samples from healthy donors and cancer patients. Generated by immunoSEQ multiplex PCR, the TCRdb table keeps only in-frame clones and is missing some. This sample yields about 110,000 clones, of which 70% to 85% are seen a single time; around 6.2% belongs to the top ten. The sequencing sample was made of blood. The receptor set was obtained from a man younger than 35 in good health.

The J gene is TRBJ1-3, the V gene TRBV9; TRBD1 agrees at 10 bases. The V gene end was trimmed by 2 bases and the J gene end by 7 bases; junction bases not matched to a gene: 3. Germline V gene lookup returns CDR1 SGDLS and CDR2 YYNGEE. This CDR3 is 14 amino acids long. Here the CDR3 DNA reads TGTGCCAGCAGCGTGGGGACAGGGGTGAACACCATATATTTT. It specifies CASSVGTGVNTIYF. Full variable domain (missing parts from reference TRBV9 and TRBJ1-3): DSGVTQTPKHLITATGQRVTLRCSPRSGDLSVYWYQQSLDQGLQFLIQYYNGEERAKGNILERFSAQQFPDLHSELNLSSLELGDSALYFCASSVGTGVNTIYFGEGSWLTVV.

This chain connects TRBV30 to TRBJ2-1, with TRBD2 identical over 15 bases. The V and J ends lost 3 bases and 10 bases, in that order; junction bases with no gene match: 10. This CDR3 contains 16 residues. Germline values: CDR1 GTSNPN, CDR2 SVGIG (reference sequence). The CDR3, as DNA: TGTGCCTGGAGCCAAAGGACTAGCGGGGGGGTTTGGGAGCAGTTCTTC. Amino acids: CAWSQRTSGGVWEQFF.

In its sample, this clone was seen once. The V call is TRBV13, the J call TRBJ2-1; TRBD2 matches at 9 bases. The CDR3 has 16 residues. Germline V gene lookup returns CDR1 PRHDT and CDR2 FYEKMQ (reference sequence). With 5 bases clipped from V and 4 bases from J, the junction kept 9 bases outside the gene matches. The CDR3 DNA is TGTGCCAGCAGCGTCGGACTAGCGCAAATTTACAATGAGCAGTTCTTC. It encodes CASSVGLAQIYNEQFF.

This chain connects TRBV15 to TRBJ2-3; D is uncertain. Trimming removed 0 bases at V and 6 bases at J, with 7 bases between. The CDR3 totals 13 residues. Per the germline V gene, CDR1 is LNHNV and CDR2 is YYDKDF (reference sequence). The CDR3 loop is CATSRDPGDTQYF. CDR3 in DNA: TGTGCCACCAGCAGAGATCCCGGGGATACGCAGTATTTT. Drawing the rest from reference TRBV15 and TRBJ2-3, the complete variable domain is DAMVIQNPRYQVTQFGKPVTLSCSQTLNHNVMYWYQQKSSQAPKLLFHYYDKDFNNEADTPDNFQSRRPNTSFCFLDIRSPGLGDTAMYLCATSRDPGDTQYFGPGTRLTVL.

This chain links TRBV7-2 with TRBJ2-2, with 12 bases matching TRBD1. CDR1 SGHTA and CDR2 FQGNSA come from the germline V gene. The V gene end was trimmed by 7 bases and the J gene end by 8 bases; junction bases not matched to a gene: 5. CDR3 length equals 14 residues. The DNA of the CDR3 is TGTGCCAGCAAGGGACAGGGGGCGGAGGGGGAGCTGTTTTTT. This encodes CASKGQGAEGELFF.

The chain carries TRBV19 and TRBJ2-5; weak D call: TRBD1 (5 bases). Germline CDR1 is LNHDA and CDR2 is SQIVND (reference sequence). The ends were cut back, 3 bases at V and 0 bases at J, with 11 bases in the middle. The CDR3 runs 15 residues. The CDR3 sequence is CASSMLTGYQETQYF. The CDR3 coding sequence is TGTGCCAGTAGTATGCTCACAGGATACCAAGAGACCCAGTACTTC.

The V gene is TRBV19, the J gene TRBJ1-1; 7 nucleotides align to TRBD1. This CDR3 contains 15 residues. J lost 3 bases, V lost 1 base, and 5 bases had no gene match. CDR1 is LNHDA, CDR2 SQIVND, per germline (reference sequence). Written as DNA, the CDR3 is TGTGCCAGTAGTATAGCCCCTGGGACAGACACTGAAGCTTTCTTT. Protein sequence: CASSIAPGTDTEAFF.

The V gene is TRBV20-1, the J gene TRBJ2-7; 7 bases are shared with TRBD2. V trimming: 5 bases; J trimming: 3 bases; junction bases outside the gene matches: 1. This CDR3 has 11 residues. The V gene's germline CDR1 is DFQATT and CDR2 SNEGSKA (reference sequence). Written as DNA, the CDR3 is TGCAGTGCTGGGGGGGACTACGAGCAGTACTTC. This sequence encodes CSAGGDYEQYF.

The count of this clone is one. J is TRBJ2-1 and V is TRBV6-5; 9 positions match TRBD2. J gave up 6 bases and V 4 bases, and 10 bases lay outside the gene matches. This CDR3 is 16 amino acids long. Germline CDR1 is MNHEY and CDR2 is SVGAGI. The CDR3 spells CASSWDAGGDRNEQFF. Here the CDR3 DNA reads TGTGCCAGCAGTTGGGACGCGGGGGGGGATCGCAATGAGCAGTTCTTC.

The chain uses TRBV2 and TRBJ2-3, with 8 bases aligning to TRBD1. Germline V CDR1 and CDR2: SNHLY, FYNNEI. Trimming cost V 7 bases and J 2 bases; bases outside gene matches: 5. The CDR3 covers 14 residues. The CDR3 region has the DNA TGTGCCAGCACCAGACAGGGGTCCACAGATACGCAGTATTTT. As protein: CASTRQGSTDTQYF.

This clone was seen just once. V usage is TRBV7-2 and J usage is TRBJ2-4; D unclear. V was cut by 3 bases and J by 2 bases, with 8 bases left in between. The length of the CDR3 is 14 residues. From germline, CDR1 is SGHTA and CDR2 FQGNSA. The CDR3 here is CASSFRASKNIQYF. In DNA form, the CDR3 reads TGTGCCAGCAGCTTTCGGGCCTCCAAAAACATTCAGTACTTC. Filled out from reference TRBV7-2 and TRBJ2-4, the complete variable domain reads GAGVSQSPSNKVTEKGKDVELRCDPISGHTALYWYRQSLGQGLEFLIYFQGNSAPDKSGLPSDRFSAERTGGSVSTLTIQRTQQEDSAVYLCASSFRASKNIQYFGAGTRLSVL.

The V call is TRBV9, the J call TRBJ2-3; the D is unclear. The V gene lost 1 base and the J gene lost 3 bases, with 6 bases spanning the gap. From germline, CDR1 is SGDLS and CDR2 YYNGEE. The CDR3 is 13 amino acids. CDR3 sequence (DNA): TGTGCCAGCAGCGTAAGGTCTACAGATACGCAGTATTTT. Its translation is CASSVRSTDTQYF.

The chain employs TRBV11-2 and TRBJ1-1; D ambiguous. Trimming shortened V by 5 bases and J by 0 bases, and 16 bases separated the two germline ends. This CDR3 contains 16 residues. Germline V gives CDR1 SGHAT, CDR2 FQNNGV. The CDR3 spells CASSRGDWNMNTEAFF. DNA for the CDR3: TGTGCCAGCAGCCGCGGGGATTGGAACATGAACACTGAAGCTTTCTTT.

CDR3 sequence (DNA): TGTGCCAGCAGTAAAGGACAGGGGTACACCGGGGAGCTGTTTTTT. Translation gives CASSKGQGYTGELFF. This chain connects TRBV28 to TRBJ2-2, with TRBD1 matching over 9 bases. Trimming took 5 bases from V and 3 from J; bases not matched to a gene: 4. The CDR3 runs to 15 residues. Germline CDR1 reads MDHEN; CDR2 reads SYDVKM.

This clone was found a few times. The CDR3 region is CASSWDNEKLFF. CDR3 sequence (DNA): TGCGCCAGCAGCTGGGACAATGAAAAACTGTTTTTT. The chain uses TRBV5-1 and TRBJ1-4, with D perhaps matching TRBD1 (5 bases). The CDR3 is 12 amino acids. The germline V gene encodes CDR1 SGHRS and CDR2 YFSETQ. V shed 3 bases and J shed 5 bases, with 5 bases lying between them.

The CDR3 loop is CASRDRKILYEQYV. The DNA for the CDR3 is TGTGCCAGCAGAGACAGGAAAATACTTTACGAGCAGTACGTC. This chain links TRBV21-1 with TRBJ2-7; the table's D call of TRBD1 was not tested on the DNA. TRBV21-1 is classified as a pseudogene. The CDR3 is made up of 14 amino acids.

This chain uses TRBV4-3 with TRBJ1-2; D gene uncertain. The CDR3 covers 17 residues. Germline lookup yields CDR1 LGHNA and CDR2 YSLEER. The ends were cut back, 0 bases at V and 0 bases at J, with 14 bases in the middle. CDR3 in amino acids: CASSQDAIQRPNYGYTF. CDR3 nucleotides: TGCGCCAGCAGCCAAGATGCGATTCAACGGCCTAACTATGGCTACACCTTC.

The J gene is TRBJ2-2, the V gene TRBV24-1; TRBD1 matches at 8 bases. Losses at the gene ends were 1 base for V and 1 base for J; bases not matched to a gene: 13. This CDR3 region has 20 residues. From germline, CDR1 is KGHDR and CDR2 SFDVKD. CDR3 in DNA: TGTGCCACCAGTGATTTCCTATCTAGTTCCGGGACAGGGAACACCGGGGAGCTGTTTTTT. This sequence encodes CATSDFLSSSGTGNTGELFF.

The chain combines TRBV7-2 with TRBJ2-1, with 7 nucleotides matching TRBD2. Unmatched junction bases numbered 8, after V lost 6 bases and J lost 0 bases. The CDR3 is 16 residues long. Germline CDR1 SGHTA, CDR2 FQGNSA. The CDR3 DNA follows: TGTGCCAGCAGTCCTATGGGGGGGAGCTCCTACAATGAGCAGTTCTTC. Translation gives CASSPMGGSSYNEQFF.

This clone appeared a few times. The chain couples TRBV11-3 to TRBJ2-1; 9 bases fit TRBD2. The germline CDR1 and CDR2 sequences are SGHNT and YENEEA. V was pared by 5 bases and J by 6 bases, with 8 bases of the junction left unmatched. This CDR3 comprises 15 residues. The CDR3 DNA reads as TGTGCCAGCAGCCCCGGGGCGGGAGGGAGCAATGAGCAGTTCTTC. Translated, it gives CASSPGAGGSNEQFF.

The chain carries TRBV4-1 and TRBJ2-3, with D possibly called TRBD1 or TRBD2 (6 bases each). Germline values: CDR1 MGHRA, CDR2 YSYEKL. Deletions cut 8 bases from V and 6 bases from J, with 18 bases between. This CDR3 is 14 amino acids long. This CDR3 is CASSSVGGADTQYF. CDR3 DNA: TGCGCCAGCTCGTCGGTGGGGGGCGCGGATACGCAGTATTTT.

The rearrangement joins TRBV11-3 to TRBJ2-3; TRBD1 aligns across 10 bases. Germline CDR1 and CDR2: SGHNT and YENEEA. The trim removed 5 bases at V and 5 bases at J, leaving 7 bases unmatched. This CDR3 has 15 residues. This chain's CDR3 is CASSKRQGAGDTQYF. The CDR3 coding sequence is TGTGCCAGCAGCAAAAGACAGGGGGCCGGAGATACGCAGTATTTT.

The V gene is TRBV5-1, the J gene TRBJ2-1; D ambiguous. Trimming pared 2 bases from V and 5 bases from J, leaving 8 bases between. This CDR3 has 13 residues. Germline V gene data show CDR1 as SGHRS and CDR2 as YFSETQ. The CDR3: CASSLNWNNEQFF. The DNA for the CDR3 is TGCGCCAGCAGCTTAAATTGGAACAATGAGCAGTTCTTC.

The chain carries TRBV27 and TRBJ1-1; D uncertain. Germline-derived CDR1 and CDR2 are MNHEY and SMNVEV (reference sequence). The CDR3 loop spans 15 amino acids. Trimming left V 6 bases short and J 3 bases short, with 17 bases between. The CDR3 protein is CASRPTYSGDTEAFF. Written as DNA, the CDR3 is TGTGCCAGCAGACCGACCTACAGCGGCGACACTGAAGCTTTCTTT.

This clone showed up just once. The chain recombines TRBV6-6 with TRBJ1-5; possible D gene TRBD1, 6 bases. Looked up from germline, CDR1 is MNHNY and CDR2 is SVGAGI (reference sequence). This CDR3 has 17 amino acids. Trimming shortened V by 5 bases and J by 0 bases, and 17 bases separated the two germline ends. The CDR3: CASSLPLGGNSNQPQHF. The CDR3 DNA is TGTGCCAGCAGTCTCCCGTTAGGGGGGAATAGCAATCAGCCCCAGCATTTT.

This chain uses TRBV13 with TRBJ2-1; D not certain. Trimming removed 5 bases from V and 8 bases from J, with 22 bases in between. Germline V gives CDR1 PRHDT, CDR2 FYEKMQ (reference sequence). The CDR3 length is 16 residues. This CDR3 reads CASSPIGRLYSDEQFF. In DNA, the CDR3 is TGTGCCAGCAGCCCGATAGGCAGGCTGTATTCAGATGAGCAGTTCTTC. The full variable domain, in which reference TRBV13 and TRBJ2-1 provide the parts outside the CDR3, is AAGVIQSPRHLIKEKRETATLKCYPIPRHDTVYWYQQGPGQDPQFLISFYEKMQSDKGSIPDRFSAQQFSDYHSELNMSSLELGDSALYFCASSPIGRLYSDEQFFGPGTRLTVL.

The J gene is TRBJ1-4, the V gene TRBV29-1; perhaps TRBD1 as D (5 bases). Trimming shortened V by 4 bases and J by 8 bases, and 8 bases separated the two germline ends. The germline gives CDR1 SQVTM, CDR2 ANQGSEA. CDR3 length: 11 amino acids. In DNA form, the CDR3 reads TGCAGCGTTGTGGGGGGAGAAAAACTGTTTTTT. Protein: CSVVGGEKLFF. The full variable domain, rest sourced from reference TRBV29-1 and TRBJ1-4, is SAVISQKPSRDICQRGTSLTIQCQVDSQVTMMFWYRQQPGQSLTLIATANQGSEATYESGFVIDKFPISRPNLTFSTLTVSNMSPEDSSIYLCSVVGGEKLFFGSGTQLSVL.

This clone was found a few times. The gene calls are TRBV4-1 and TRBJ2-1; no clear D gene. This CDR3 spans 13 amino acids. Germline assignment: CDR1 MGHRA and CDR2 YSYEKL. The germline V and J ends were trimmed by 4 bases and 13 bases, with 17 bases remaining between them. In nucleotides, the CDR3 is TGCGCCAGCAGCCGCACTTCAGGATATCTCCAGTTCTTC. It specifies CASSRTSGYLQFF.

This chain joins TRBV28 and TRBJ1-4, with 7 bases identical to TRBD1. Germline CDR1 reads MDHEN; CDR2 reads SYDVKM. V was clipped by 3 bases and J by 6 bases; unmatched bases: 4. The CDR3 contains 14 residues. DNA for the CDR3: TGTGCCAGCAGTTTTCTTACAGGGGATGAAAAACTGTTTTTT. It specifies CASSFLTGDEKLFF.